The 20 T cell receptor beta chains below come from one sample, sequenced in a study of T cells after yellow fever vaccination. TCRdb passed the 5' RACE reads through MiXCR, listing each CDR3 protein once. The table lists about 250,000 distinct CDR3 sequences, approximately 3.6% of them singletons. The material was PBMCs, obtained 15 days after the yellow fever booster vaccination. These receptors were obtained from a man aged 18 to 35 who received the YFV17D yellow fever vaccine.

This clonotype was recorded at least ten times. The chain combines TRBV3-1 with TRBJ2-5, with D hard to call. Germline CDR1 and CDR2: LGHDT and YNNKEL (reference sequence). V gave up 0 bases and J gave up 7 bases, with 15 bases separating them. The CDR3 is 15 residues long. The CDR3, as DNA: TGTGCCAGCAGCCAAGATTGGGCATTAACGGCGACCCAGTACTTC. This gives the protein CASSQDWALTATQYF.

This clonotype was counted ten times or more. V is TRBV2 and J is TRBJ2-2, with D unresolved. The CDR3 length is 13 residues. V was trimmed by 6 bases and J by 3 bases, leaving 8 bases between them. Looked up from germline, CDR1 is SNHLY and CDR2 is FYNNEI. CDR3 bases: TGTGCCAGCAGCGTTGATTACACCGGGGAGCTGTTTTTT. Residues: CASSVDYTGELFF.

This clonotype came up many times. The chain links TRBV10-3 to TRBJ1-1, with D unresolved. The germline gives CDR1 ENHRY, CDR2 SYGVKD. The V gene lost 2 bases and the J gene lost 0 bases, with 7 bases spanning the gap. This CDR3 has 14 amino acids. The CDR3 sequence: CAISEGVLNTEAFF. CDR3 nucleotides: TGTGCCATCAGTGAGGGGGTCCTGAACACTGAAGCTTTCTTT.

This clonotype was found many times. The V call is TRBV3-1, the J call TRBJ2-7; the match to TRBD1 covers 7 bases. Unmatched junction bases numbered 8, after V lost 3 bases and J lost 3 bases. The CDR3 contains 15 residues. From germline, CDR1 is LGHDT and CDR2 YNNKEL (reference sequence). CDR3 bases: TGTGCCAGCAGCCACCGGACAGGCCTCCGCTACGAGCAGTACTTC. It encodes CASSHRTGLRYEQYF.

This clonotype was observed at least ten times. The chain employs TRBV27 and TRBJ2-7; D is uncertain. From germline, CDR1 is MNHEY and CDR2 SMNVEV (reference sequence). This CDR3 is 14 amino acids long. Trimming shortened V by 5 bases and J by 4 bases, and 15 bases separated the two germline ends. CDR3 bases: TGTGCCAGCAGTACCTCACGAGATTCTTACGAGCAGTACGTC. Amino acids: CASSTSRDSYEQYV.

Ten or more counts support this clonotype. This chain links TRBV6-5 with TRBJ2-7; TRBD2 is a possible D gene (6 bases). V was pared by 9 bases and J by 0 bases, with 15 bases between. Per germline, CDR1 MNHEY and CDR2 SVGAGI. CDR3 length equals 14 residues. CDR3: CASRRGTGSYEQYV. CDR3 sequence (DNA): TGTGCCAGTCGGAGGGGAACAGGCTCCTACGAGCAGTACGTC.

This clonotype came up many times. This rearrangement joins TRBV4-1 to TRBJ1-4; 7 bases match TRBD1. Germline values: CDR1 MGHRA, CDR2 YSYEKL. CDR3 length equals 15 residues. J lost 8 bases, V lost 0 bases, and 6 bases had no gene match. CDR3 DNA sequence: TGCGCCAGCAGCCAAGACCCACAGGGGAGAGAAAAACTGTTTTTT. Encoded protein: CASSQDPQGREKLFF.

This clonotype occurred many times. A read error may produce the germline difference seen at one junction end. V gene TRBV7-2 combines with J gene TRBJ2-1; 9 bases are a match to TRBD1. CDR3 length equals 15 residues. CDR1 SGHTA and CDR2 FQGNSA come from the germline V gene. DNA of the CDR3: TGTGCCAGCAGCCCTCGCGGGGTGAACAGGGGGCTGGGTTACTTC. Protein: CASSPRGVNRGLGYF.

This clonotype was seen many times. The chain joins TRBV7-9 to TRBJ2-1; 8 positions agree with TRBD2. CDR3 size: 13 residues. Looked up from germline, CDR1 is SEHNR and CDR2 is FQNEAQ (reference sequence). Unmatched junction bases numbered 3, after V lost 5 bases and J lost 6 bases. This CDR3 reads CASSRSGANEQFF. CDR3 DNA: TGTGCCAGCAGCCGTAGCGGGGCCAATGAGCAGTTCTTC.

The chain is built from TRBV18 and TRBJ1-2; tentative D call: TRBD1 (5 bases). Trimming cost V 4 bases and J 9 bases, with 24 bases left between them. This CDR3 spans 16 amino acids. Germline CDR1 is KGHSH and CDR2 is LQKENI. CDR3 coding DNA: TGTGCCAGCTCACGGCGGTTCGGGGGAAGGGAATTTAGCTACACCTTC. It codes for CASSRRFGGREFSYTF.

In this sample, this clonotype turned up many times. J is TRBJ1-5 and V is TRBV10-3, with D perhaps matching TRBD1 (5 bases). Germline V gene data show CDR1 as ENHRY and CDR2 as SYGVKD. The CDR3 contains 13 residues. Trimming left V 3 bases short and J 5 bases short, with 8 bases between. The CDR3 spells CAISERGDQPQHF. Here the CDR3 DNA reads TGTGCCATCAGTGAAAGAGGGGATCAGCCCCAGCATTTT.

Many counts were recorded for this clonotype. The genes are TRBV10-3 and TRBJ1-1; D remains unclear. The V end was cut by 4 bases, the J end by 1 base, with 7 bases between. The CDR3 covers 13 residues. The germline gives CDR1 ENHRY, CDR2 SYGVKD. The CDR3 is CAISVLENTEAFF. The CDR3 region has the DNA TGTGCCATCAGTGTTCTGGAGAACACTGAAGCTTTCTTT.

This clonotype was observed at least ten times. This chain connects TRBV18 to TRBJ2-3, with 9 bases aligning to TRBD2. The germline CDR1 and CDR2 sequences are KGHSH and LQKENI. Trimming at V came to 3 bases and at J to 1 base, leaving 11 bases not matched to a gene. CDR3 length: 18 amino acids. In DNA form, the CDR3 reads TGTGCCAGCTCACCGTTGGCGGGGGGGCTCTACGGCACAGATACGCAGTATTTT. It specifies CASSPLAGGLYGTDTQYF.

This clonotype was seen repeatedly, ten times or more. The chain is built from TRBV12-3 or TRBV12-4 and TRBJ2-3, with TRBD2 as a possible D gene (6 bases). V was pared by 4 bases and J by 4 bases, with 9 bases between. There are 13 residues in the CDR3. The DNA of the CDR3 is TGTGCCAGCAGTTCGACTAGATCAGATACGCAGTATTTT. Protein: CASSSTRSDTQYF.

Ten or more counts support this clonotype. The chain is built from TRBV6-2 or TRBV6-3 and TRBJ2-3; a weak D match, TRBD2 (7 bases). Germline-derived CDR1 and CDR2 are MNHEY and SVGEGT. This CDR3 contains 18 residues. The V end lost 4 bases, the J end lost 4 bases, and 24 bases lay between the germline ends. CDR3 nucleotides: TGTGCCAGCAGTTCCCGACGGTCCTACGGGGGGCCACCAGATACGCAGTATTTT. Translation gives CASSSRRSYGGPPDTQYF.

The table lists this clonotype with a few counts. The genes are TRBV20-1 and TRBJ2-2, with a weak D call TRBD2 (5 bases). Germline CDR1 and CDR2: DFQATT and SNEGSKA (reference sequence). The CDR3 totals 15 residues. Trimming removed 3 bases from V and 5 bases from J, with 16 bases in between. The CDR3: CSARVEWGETGELFF. CDR3 sequence (DNA): TGCAGTGCTAGGGTCGAGTGGGGAGAGACCGGGGAGCTGTTTTTT.

Ten or more counts support this clonotype. The chain has TRBV7-2 and TRBJ2-3; D might be TRBD1 (6 bases). The ends were cut back, 5 bases at V and 1 base at J, with 19 bases in the middle. Germline CDR1 is SGHTA and CDR2 is FQGNSA. This CDR3 comprises 17 residues. CDR3 sequence (DNA): TGTGCCAGCAGCCGTCCCACAGGGAATCTTGGCACAGATACGCAGTATTTT. Amino acid sequence: CASSRPTGNLGTDTQYF.

This clonotype was picked up a small number of times. The V gene is TRBV11-2, the J gene TRBJ2-2; D is possibly TRBD1 (5 bases). Germline V lookup: CDR1 SGHAT, CDR2 FQNNGV. The CDR3 loop spans 16 amino acids. Trimming shortened V by 2 bases and J by 1 base, and 11 bases separated the two germline ends. Here the CDR3 DNA reads TGTGCCAGCAGCTTAATCCAGGGCCTGAACACCGGGGAGCTGTTTTTT. Translating it yields CASSLIQGLNTGELFF.

This clonotype was counted at least ten times. This chain uses TRBV12-3 or TRBV12-4 with TRBJ2-3, with 8 bases lining up with TRBD1. The V and J ends lost 1 base and 4 bases, in that order; junction bases with no gene match: 1. This CDR3 has 14 amino acids. DNA for the CDR3: TGTGCCAGCAGTTTAGGGGGACAGGCAGATACGCAGTATTTT. This encodes CASSLGGQADTQYF.

At least ten counts were recorded for this clonotype. The chain carries TRBV28 and TRBJ2-2; weak D call: TRBD2 (6 bases). Germline CDR1 is MDHEN and CDR2 is SYDVKM. The CDR3 is 16 residues long. V gave up 4 bases and J gave up 6 bases, with 18 bases separating them. The CDR3 spells CASSSPPGEAAGELFF. DNA for the CDR3: TGTGCCAGCAGTTCCCCTCCGGGGGAAGCCGCCGGGGAGCTGTTTTTT.